This T cell receptor beta chain was profiled in a study of blood T cell repertoires in COVID-19. Study-level background: Collection of acute and convalescent COVID-19 samples took place in the United States, Italy and Spain. T cells, B-cell-depleted T cells, or PBMCs supplied cDNA or gDNA.

Germline V gene sequence: CDR1 LGHDT, CDR2 YNNKEL (reference sequence). The CDR3 contains 14 residues. V lost 6 bases, J lost 1 base, and 12 bases lay in between. Libraries were prepared by immunoSEQ multiplex PCR; TCRdb keeps only in-frame clonotypes and omits some of them. The table includes about 39,000 clones, approximately 78% detected once. The rearrangement uses TRBV3-1 (or the pseudogene TRBV3-2) and TRBJ1-1, with D perhaps TRBD1 (6 bases). Sequencing was done on a sample of peripheral blood. The sequence came from a human donor in a cohort sampled during active or convalescent COVID-19. The donor label of this sample is uncertain. The CDR3 spells CASRFRDTNTEAFF. In DNA, the CDR3 is TGTGCCAGCAGATTCCGGGACACGAACACTGAAGCTTTCTTT.